Below, 27 T cell receptor beta chains from the same sample are listed, as sequenced in a study of T-cell reconstitution after alpha-beta-depleted transplantation in children. What these receptors recognize is not known. Overall study results and limits: A year post-transplant, T-cell counts and diversity derived mostly from newly produced T cells.

The TCRbeta library incorporated unique molecular identifiers. A single record per CDR3 protein comes from TCRdb applying MiXCR to the PCR reads. The sample includes 330,000 or so distinct CDR3 sequences, around 7.3% of them seen just once. The sequenced sample was peripheral blood, obtained 360 days after TCRalphabeta/CD19-depleted stem cell transplant. The source of these receptors is a female patient aged 2 to 10 who had a stem cell transplant for Fanconi anemia, so the T cells may come from the graft donor.

This clonotype was detected ten times or more. J is TRBJ2-5 and V is TRBV5-1, with a possible D match to TRBD2 (6 bases). Germline lookup yields CDR1 SGHRS and CDR2 YFSETQ. Trimming took off 4 bases at V and 5 bases at J, with 21 bases between the two ends. CDR3 size: 16 residues. CDR3 sequence: CASSPTLAAFGETQYF. The CDR3 bases are TGCGCCAGCAGCCCTACGTTAGCGGCCTTTGGGGAGACCCAGTACTTC. The complete variable domain, with remaining parts taken from reference TRBV5-1 and TRBJ2-5, reads KAGVTQTPRYLIKTRGQQVTLSCSPISGHRSVSWYQQTPGQGLQFLFEYFSETQRNKGNFPGRFSGRQFSNSRSEMNVSTLELGDSALYLCASSPTLAAFGETQYFGPGTRLLVL.

This clonotype was found many times. V and J are TRBV20-1 and TRBJ1-1; D remains ambiguous. Trimming removed 0 bases from V and 3 bases from J, with 11 bases in between. This CDR3 has 14 amino acids. From germline, CDR1 is DFQATT and CDR2 SNEGSKA (reference sequence). CDR3 coding DNA: TGCAGTGCTAGAGAAGGAGGGTCCCACACTGAAGCTTTCTTT. It codes for CSAREGGSHTEAFF.

This clonotype was detected a few times. J is TRBJ2-5 and V is TRBV7-8, with 14 bases fitting TRBD2. The CDR3 totals 17 residues. CDR1 and CDR2 from the germline V gene are SGHVS and FQNEAQ. CDR3: CATNPGLAGEAQETQYF. For the CDR3, the DNA is TGTGCGACTAATCCGGGACTAGCGGGGGAGGCCCAAGAGACCCAGTACTTC.

This clonotype was observed many times. The rearrangement uses TRBV11-2 and TRBJ2-1; TRBD2 aligns across 11 bases. V shed 6 bases and J 8 bases; nucleotides not matched to a gene: 9. The CDR3 runs to 15 residues. Per germline, CDR1 SGHAT and CDR2 FQNNGV. The DNA for the CDR3 is TGTGCCAGCAGGATTAGGGGGACTAGCGGAGATGAGCAGTTCTTC. Translation: CASRIRGTSGDEQFF.

This clonotype was recorded a few times. The chain has TRBV5-8 and TRBJ2-1; no firm D call. Trimming pared 4 bases from V and 9 bases from J, leaving 11 bases between. Germline values: CDR1 SGHTS, CDR2 YDEGEE. The CDR3 is 12 residues long. CDR3 nucleotides: TGTGCCAGCAGCCCCATACCGAGTGAGCAGTTCTTC. This gives the protein CASSPIPSEQFF.

Many counts were recorded for this clonotype. The CDR3 coding sequence is TGTGCCAGCAACCTTCGACAGGGTGATGCTTTCTTT. Amino acids: CASNLRQGDAFF. The chain carries TRBV6-2 or TRBV6-3 and TRBJ1-1; 7 bases are a match to TRBD1. Unmatched junction bases numbered 10, after V lost 7 bases and J lost 11 bases. Germline CDR1 and CDR2: MNHEY and SVGEGT. The CDR3 covers 12 residues.

This chain connects TRBV20-1 to TRBJ1-6; no firm D call. Germline-derived CDR1 and CDR2 are DFQATT and SNEGSKA (reference sequence). The CDR3 extends over 10 amino acids. Between the trimmed V and J ends, which lost 6 bases and 14 bases, there was a span of 11 bases. The CDR3 DNA reads TGCAGTGCCCTGCGCCGGACCCTCCACTTT. Translating it yields CSALRRTLHF.

This clonotype was recorded many times. CDR3 DNA sequence: TGCGCCAGCAGCTCCGTCGGGGGCGGTCTCACAGATACGCAGTATTTT. Amino acid sequence: CASSSVGGGLTDTQYF. V usage is TRBV5-1 and J usage is TRBJ2-3; tentatively, D is TRBD1 or TRBD2 (6 bases each). The CDR3 covers 16 residues. Trimming stripped 3 bases from V and 2 bases from J, with 16 bases between. Germline CDR1 SGHRS, CDR2 YFSETQ.

This clonotype was seen ten or more times. V gene TRBV9 combines with J gene TRBJ1-1; D possibly corresponds to TRBD1 (6 bases). Germline CDR1 SGDLS, CDR2 YYNGEE. V shed 0 bases and J shed 8 bases, with 14 bases lying between them. This CDR3 is 14 amino acids long. This CDR3 reads CASSVGDNRMEAFF. DNA of the CDR3: TGTGCCAGCAGCGTAGGGGACAACAGGATGGAAGCTTTCTTT.

This clonotype was detected ten times or more. This chain uses TRBV25-1 with TRBJ2-1; D perhaps matches TRBD1 (5 bases). The ends were cut back, 6 bases at V and 10 bases at J, with 19 bases in the middle. The CDR3 spans 14 residues. Per the germline V gene, CDR1 is MGHDK and CDR2 is SYGVNS. The CDR3 sequence is CASREVGPLGEQFF. The CDR3 coding sequence is TGTGCCAGCAGAGAGGTGGGGCCCTTAGGGGAGCAGTTCTTC.

The CDR3 sequence: CASSFGRGYPPEAFF. In DNA, the CDR3 is TGTGCCAGCAGTTTCGGAAGGGGATATCCTCCTGAAGCTTTCTTT. The chain carries TRBV6-5 and TRBJ1-1; tentatively, D is TRBD1 (5 bases). The V gene's germline CDR1 is MNHEY and CDR2 SVGAGI. The CDR3 is 15 amino acids. The V and J ends lost 4 bases and 6 bases respectively, with 18 bases between them.

The V call is TRBV7-9, the J call TRBJ1-3; perhaps TRBD1 as D (5 bases). Germline loops: CDR1 SEHNR, CDR2 FQNEAQ (reference sequence). There are 17 residues in the CDR3. V shed 4 bases and J shed 4 bases, with 20 bases lying between them. Here the CDR3 DNA reads TGTGCCAGCAGCTCAAGGGACCCCCGGCGGTACGGAAACACCATATATTTT. Its protein is CASSSRDPRRYGNTIYF.

This chain connects TRBV27 to TRBJ2-7; tentatively, D is TRBD1 (5 bases). Trimming shortened V by 6 bases and J by 3 bases, and 24 bases separated the two germline ends. The CDR3 contains 17 residues. Germline assignment: CDR1 MNHEY and CDR2 SMNVEV (reference sequence). The DNA for the CDR3 is TGTGCCAGCAGATCATTAGGCCTGGGGCTGGGAAACTACGAGCAGTACTTC. Protein sequence: CASRSLGLGLGNYEQYF.

The sample holds many counts of this clonotype. This rearrangement joins TRBV12-3 or TRBV12-4 to TRBJ2-1; possible D gene TRBD1, 6 bases. Trimming removed 2 bases from V and 4 bases from J, with 12 bases in between. The length of the CDR3 is 15 residues. Written as DNA, the CDR3 is TGTGCCAGCAGTTTATATGAGGACAGTTACAATGAGCAGTTCTTC. Translation gives CASSLYEDSYNEQFF.

The chain couples TRBV4-1 to TRBJ2-1; D may be TRBD1 or TRBD2 (6 bases each). Germline-derived CDR1 and CDR2 are MGHRA and YSYEKL. Trimming removed 0 bases at V and 7 bases at J, with 13 bases between. The CDR3 contains 15 residues. The CDR3 DNA reads as TGCGCCAGCAGCCAAGACGGGGGCTATCGGAATGAGCAGTTCTTC. Amino acids: CASSQDGGYRNEQFF.

This clonotype was seen many times. The chain recombines TRBV11-1 with TRBJ1-2; 7 bases align to TRBD1. The ends lost 5 bases at V and 2 bases at J; junction bases unmatched: 20. CDR3 length: 19 amino acids. CDR1 is SGHAT and CDR2 is FQDESV in the germline V gene (reference sequence). The CDR3 region has the DNA TGTGCCAGCAGCCCACCACGGGACAGTTCCCTCTTAGACAACTATGGCTACACCTTC. It is translated as CASSPPRDSSLLDNYGYTF.

The chain is built from TRBV27 and TRBJ1-6, with 7 bases matching TRBD1. With V trimmed by 7 bases and J by 3 bases, 6 bases remained unmatched. This CDR3 has 15 amino acids. Germline assignment: CDR1 MNHEY and CDR2 SMNVEV (reference sequence). The CDR3, as DNA: TGTGCCAGCACCACCCGGGACAGCTATAATTCACCCCTCCACTTT. Its translation: CASTTRDSYNSPLHF.

This clonotype was recorded at least ten times. This rearrangement joins TRBV5-1 to TRBJ1-1; 9 bases are shared with TRBD1. Germline CDR1 SGHRS, CDR2 YFSETQ. V dropped 4 bases and J dropped 11; count of bases not matched to a gene: 15. The CDR3 runs to 15 residues. The CDR3 sequence is CASSARTGDGVRAFF. The CDR3 coding sequence is TGCGCCAGCAGCGCTCGGACAGGGGATGGGGTGAGGGCTTTCTTT.

This clonotype has a count of ten or more. The CDR3 region has the DNA TGTGCCAGCAGCTTGGGACAGGACTACGAGCAGTACGTC. Encoded protein: CASSLGQDYEQYV. The chain recombines TRBV11-2 with TRBJ2-7; the match to TRBD1 covers 8 bases. Trimming at V came to 3 bases and at J to 3 bases, leaving 1 base not matched to a gene. This CDR3 comprises 13 residues. The germline V gene encodes CDR1 SGHAT and CDR2 FQNNGV.

This chain uses TRBV6-2 or TRBV6-3 with TRBJ1-2; TRBD1 might be the D (6 bases). The germline CDR1 and CDR2 sequences are MNHEY and SVGEGT. The V end lost 4 bases, the J end lost 6 bases, and 12 bases lay between the germline ends. This CDR3 comprises 13 residues. CDR3 protein: CASSSRGADGYTF. The CDR3 DNA is TGTGCCAGCAGTTCTCGGGGGGCGGATGGCTACACCTTC.

This clonotype was counted only a few times. V gene TRBV11-2 combines with J gene TRBJ2-3; D gene unclear. CDR1 and CDR2 from the germline V gene are SGHAT and FQNNGV. This CDR3 is built from 16 residues. V lost 1 base and J lost 0, with 11 bases in between. The CDR3 DNA reads TGTGCCAGCAGCTTAGCGGGCAGACCTAGCACAGATACGCAGTATTTT. As protein: CASSLAGRPSTDTQYF.

The V and J genes are TRBV20-1 and TRBJ2-5; 9 bases are a match to TRBD2. The CDR3 totals 15 residues. CDR1 and CDR2 from the germline V gene are DFQATT and SNEGSKA (reference sequence). J gave up 5 bases and V 3 bases, and 10 bases lay outside the gene matches. The CDR3 sequence: CSASTSGWVRETQYF. DNA of the CDR3: TGCAGTGCTAGTACTAGCGGGTGGGTCAGGGAGACCCAGTACTTC.

This clonotype was observed a few times. The junction does not match germline at one end; this may be a read error. CDR3 amino acids: CCARDPHGTGLSYEQYF. CDR3 nucleotide sequence: TGCTGTGCTAGAGATCCCCACGGGACAGGTCTCTCCTACGAGCAGTACTTC. The V and J genes are TRBV20-1 and TRBJ2-7, with 8 bases identical to TRBD1. The CDR3 has 17 residues. CDR1 and CDR2 (germline): DFQATT, SNEGSKA (reference sequence).

This clonotype was counted at least ten times. The chain recombines TRBV28 with TRBJ2-5, with a possible D match to TRBD2 (5 bases). This CDR3 has 14 residues. V was cut by 3 bases and J by 2 bases, with 10 bases left in between. From germline, CDR1 is MDHEN and CDR2 SYDVKM. The CDR3 DNA reads as TGTGCCAGCAGTTTCGGACGGGGACAAGAGACCCAGTACTTC. It specifies CASSFGRGQETQYF. Based on the CDR3 plus reference TRBV28 and TRBJ2-5, the full variable domain is DVKVTQSSRYLVKRTGEKVFLECVQDMDHENMFWYRQDPGLGLRLIYFSYDVKMKEKGDIPEGYSVSREKKERFSLILESASTNQTSMYLCASSFGRGQETQYFGPGTRLLVL.

This clonotype has at least ten counts. The chain combines TRBV28 with TRBJ1-2; D not resolved. Germline V gene sequence: CDR1 MDHEN, CDR2 SYDVKM. The CDR3 sequence is 14 residues long. The V and J ends lost 4 bases and 9 bases respectively, with 18 bases between them. CDR3 residues: CASSYGGPSRSYTF. The CDR3 nucleotides read TGTGCCAGCAGTTACGGTGGGCCTTCTAGGAGCTACACCTTC.

The sample holds a few counts of this clonotype. The V call is TRBV10-2, the J call TRBJ1-2; D gene ambiguous. V lost 0 bases to trimming and J lost 4 bases, with 9 bases between them. Germline assignment: CDR1 WSHSY and CDR2 SAAADI. The CDR3 has 14 amino acids. DNA of the CDR3: TGCGCCAGCAGTGAGTCCGGCAGGACCTATGGCTACACCTTC. Encoded protein: CASSESGRTYGYTF.

J is TRBJ2-7 and V is TRBV5-1; TRBD1 matches 7 bases. V lost 0 bases, J lost 5 bases, and 8 bases stayed unmatched. This CDR3 has 15 residues. In germline, CDR1 is SGHRS, CDR2 YFSETQ. CDR3: CASSLEDRSWNEQYF. In nucleotides, the CDR3 is TGCGCCAGCAGCTTGGAGGACAGGTCTTGGAACGAGCAGTACTTC.